The 15 T cell receptor beta chains reported below all come from one sample, sequenced in a study of control samples from healthy donors and cancer patients. Measured with immunoSEQ multiplex PCR; TCRdb has only the in-frame clones, and not every one. Among 79,000 or so clones listed, roughly nine tenths were seen once. The material sequenced was PBMCs. The receptors come from a woman aged 45-59 years with colorectal cancer.

This chain uses TRBV5-1 with TRBJ2-3; 9 nucleotides line up with TRBD2. V gave up 3 bases and J gave up 5 bases; unmatched junction bases: 13. CDR1 is SGHRS and CDR2 is YFSETQ in the germline V gene. This CDR3 contains 17 residues. The DNA of the CDR3 is TGCGCCAGCAGCTCCGGGGCTGGAGCGGGGGGTCAAGATACGCAGTATTTT. Protein product: CASSSGAGAGGQDTQYF. Looking up the rest from reference TRBV5-1 and TRBJ2-3 gives the full variable domain: KAGVTQTPRYLIKTRGQQVTLSCSPISGHRSVSWYQQTPGQGLQFLFEYFSETQRNKGNFPGRFSGRQFSNSRSEMNVSTLELGDSALYLCASSSGAGAGGQDTQYFGPGTRLTVL.

The chain's CDR3 is CASSLTRRGTTDTQYF. The CDR3 region has the DNA TGTGCCAGCAGCTTAACGCGGAGAGGAACCACAGATACGCAGTATTTT. The chain has TRBV7-2 and TRBJ2-3, with D unresolved. The V end lost 2 bases, the J end lost 2 bases, and 14 bases lay between the germline ends. Germline V gene lookup returns CDR1 SGHTA and CDR2 FQGNSA. CDR3 length: 16 residues.

This clone was found once. The V call is TRBV6-5, the J call TRBJ1-2, with D hard to call. The ends were cut back, 7 bases at V and 1 base at J, with 7 bases in the middle. Germline loops: CDR1 MNHEY, CDR2 SVGAGI. The CDR3 is 12 amino acids. CDR3 DNA: TGTGCCAGCATGGGTTTTAACTATGGCTACACCTTC. This encodes CASMGFNYGYTF.

The chain uses TRBV7-2 and TRBJ2-7; unclear D gene. There are 13 residues in the CDR3. Between the trimmed V and J ends, which lost 5 bases and 6 bases, there was a span of 14 bases. In germline, CDR1 is SGHTA, CDR2 FQGNSA. The CDR3 DNA is TGTGCCAGCAGCACCGAACGTTGGGGCGAGCAGTACGTC. As protein: CASSTERWGEQYV.

The rearrangement joins TRBV4-1 to TRBJ2-1, with TRBD2 identical over 11 bases. After removal of 4 bases from V and 1 base from J, the junction contained 6 bases not matched to a gene. Germline V gene sequence: CDR1 MGHRA, CDR2 YSYEKL. The length of the CDR3 is 17 residues. The DNA of the CDR3 is TGCGCCAGCAGCCTAATGACTAGCGGGGTGTCCTACAATGAGCAGTTCTTC. Its protein is CASSLMTSGVSYNEQFF.

The chain is built from TRBV2 and TRBJ1-4; D uncertain. V dropped 2 bases and J dropped 0 bases, with 13 bases sitting between them. CDR1 is SNHLY and CDR2 is FYNNEI in the germline V gene. The CDR3 extends over 17 amino acids. CDR3 region: CASSESLGFATNEKLFF. The CDR3 DNA reads as TGTGCCAGCAGTGAATCGCTAGGGTTTGCAACTAATGAAAAACTGTTTTTT.

The chain carries TRBV3-1 (or the pseudogene TRBV3-2) and TRBJ1-5; TRBD1 might be the D (5 bases). This CDR3 comprises 15 residues. The V gene lost 0 bases and the J gene lost 7 bases, with 13 bases spanning the gap. CDR1 and CDR2 from the germline V gene are LGHDT and YNNKEL (reference sequence). The CDR3 here is CASSQEGGEVQPQHF. Here the CDR3 DNA reads TGTGCCAGCAGCCAAGAGGGGGGGGAAGTCCAGCCCCAGCATTTT.

This sequence joins TRBV5-1 and TRBJ2-5, with 8 nucleotides matching TRBD1. The CDR3 sequence is 13 residues long. The V segment lost 3 bases and the J segment 2 bases; nucleotides outside the gene matches: 0. The V gene's germline CDR1 is SGHRS and CDR2 YFSETQ. The CDR3 sequence: CASSYRGQETQYF. DNA for the CDR3: TGCGCCAGCAGCTACAGGGGGCAAGAGACCCAGTACTTC.

The chain carries TRBV7-2 and TRBJ1-6, with D hard to call. CDR3 length: 16 amino acids. The V end was cut by 5 bases, the J end by 0 bases, with 11 bases between. Germline loops: CDR1 SGHTA, CDR2 FQGNSA. The CDR3 region is CASSASAASYNSPLHF. The CDR3 nucleotides read TGTGCCAGCAGCGCAAGTGCAGCCTCCTATAATTCACCCCTCCACTTT.

The chain carries TRBV7-9 and TRBJ1-4; perhaps TRBD1 as D (5 bases). Trimming removed 5 bases at V and 4 bases at J, with 17 bases between. CDR3 size: 16 residues. Germline V lookup: CDR1 SEHNR, CDR2 FQNEAQ (reference sequence). The CDR3 protein is CASSPSRGKGNEKLFF. CDR3 bases: TGTGCCAGCAGCCCCTCCCGGGGGAAGGGTAATGAAAAACTGTTTTTT.

The count of this clone is one. V usage is TRBV11-1 and J usage is TRBJ2-2; 9 bases agree with TRBD1. This CDR3 has 15 residues. V dropped 4 bases and J dropped 6; count of bases not matched to a gene: 6. The germline V gene encodes CDR1 SGHAT and CDR2 FQDESV (reference sequence). The CDR3 DNA reads as TGTGCCAGCAGCTATGGACAGGGGATCGCCGGGGAGCTGTTTTTT. Translated: CASSYGQGIAGELFF.

V gene TRBV18 combines with J gene TRBJ2-2; the D is unclear. CDR3 length: 17 residues. Germline lookup yields CDR1 KGHSH and CDR2 LQKENI. Between the trimmed V and J ends, which lost 3 bases and 2 bases, there was a span of 16 bases. CDR3 bases: TGTGCCAGCTCACCTAAGCCTGGCGGCACCAACACCGGGGAGCTGTTTTTT. This encodes CASSPKPGGTNTGELFF.

This clone was seen once. The chain links TRBV30 to TRBJ1-5; TRBD1 matches 10 bases. After removal of 5 bases from V and 2 bases from J, the junction contained 3 bases not matched to a gene. The germline CDR1 and CDR2 sequences are GTSNPN and SVGIG (reference sequence). This CDR3 is built from 14 residues. CDR3 nucleotide sequence: TGTGCCTGGGGACAGGGGGGTGGCAATCAGCCCCAGCATTTT. This translates into CAWGQGGGNQPQHF. Supplemented by reference TRBV30 and TRBJ1-5, the full variable domain reads SQTIHQWPATLVQPVGSPLSLECTVEGTSNPNLYWYRQAAGRGLQLLFYSVGIGQISSEVPQNLSASRPQDRQFILSSKKLLLSDSGFYLCAWGQGGGNQPQHFGDGTRLSIL.

This sequence joins TRBV5-4 and TRBJ2-2; TRBD1 matches at 7 bases. CDR1 SGHNT and CDR2 YYREEE come from the germline V gene (reference sequence). Trimming at V came to 4 bases and at J to 6 bases, leaving 6 bases not matched to a gene. The CDR3 covers 14 residues. This CDR3 is CASSVLTGPGELFF. In DNA, the CDR3 is TGTGCCAGCAGCGTACTGACAGGGCCCGGGGAGCTGTTTTTT.

The chain joins TRBV5-4 to TRBJ2-1, with 9 bases that match TRBD2. CDR1 and CDR2 (germline): SGHNT, YYREEE (reference sequence). Germline trimming cut 4 bases from V and 2 bases from J; bases unmatched to any gene: 7. The CDR3 has 16 residues. This chain's CDR3 is CASSLGLAPPYNEQFF. The DNA of the CDR3 is TGTGCCAGCAGCCTGGGACTAGCCCCTCCCTACAATGAGCAGTTCTTC.